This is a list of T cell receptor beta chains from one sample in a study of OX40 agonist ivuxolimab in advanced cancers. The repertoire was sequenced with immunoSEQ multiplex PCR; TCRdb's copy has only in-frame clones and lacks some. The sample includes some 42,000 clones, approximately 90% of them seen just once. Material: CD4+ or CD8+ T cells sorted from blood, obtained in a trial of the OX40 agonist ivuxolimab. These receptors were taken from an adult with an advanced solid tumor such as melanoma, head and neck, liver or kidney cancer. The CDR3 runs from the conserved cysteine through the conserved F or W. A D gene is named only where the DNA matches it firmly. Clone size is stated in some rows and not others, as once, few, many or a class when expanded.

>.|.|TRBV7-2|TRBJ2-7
TGTGCCAGCAGTTGGACACGAGGGGAGCAGTACTTC
CASSWTRGEQYF
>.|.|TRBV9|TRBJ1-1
TGTGCCAGCAGCGTAAGGAGCGACACTGAAGCTTTCTTT
CASSVRSDTEAFF
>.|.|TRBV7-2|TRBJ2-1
TGTGCCAGCAGCCCACGGCTAGGACACAATGAGCAGTTCTTC
CASSPRLGHNEQFF
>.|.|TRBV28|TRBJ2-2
TGTGCCAGCAGATTTCCCCAAGGGTCCTCCCGTACCGGGGACCAGAACACCGGGGAGCTGTTTTTT
CASRFPQGSSRTGDQNTGELFF
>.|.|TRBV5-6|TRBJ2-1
TGTGCCAGCAGCTCGGACATCAGCTCCTACAATGAGCAGTTCTTC
CASSSDISSYNEQFF
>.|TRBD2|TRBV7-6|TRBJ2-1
TGTGCCAGCAGCTTTAGCGGGAGGGCCGTTGAGCAGTTCTTC
CASSFSGRAVEQFF
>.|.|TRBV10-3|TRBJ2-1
TGTGCCATCAGTGTGTCAGGGGCGCGGTACAATGAGCAGTTCTTC
CAISVSGARYNEQFF
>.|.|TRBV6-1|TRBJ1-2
TGTGCCAGCAGACTACAGGGATACTATGGCTACACCTTC
CASRLQGYYGYTF
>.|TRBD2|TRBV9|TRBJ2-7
TGTGCCAGCAGCGTATCGGCGGGAGGCCCTTCCTACGAGCAGTACTTC
CASSVSAGGPSYEQYF
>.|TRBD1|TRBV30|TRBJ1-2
TGTGCCTGGGAGGGACAGGGGAGCTATGGCTACACCTTC
CAWEGQGSYGYTF
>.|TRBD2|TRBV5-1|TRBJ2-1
TGCGCCAGCAGTACCCAGGGACTAGGGGGTGTCAATGAGCAGTTCTTC
CASSTQGLGGVNEQFF
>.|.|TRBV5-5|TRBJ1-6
TGTGCCAGCAACTGGGAAGGTTCGGATTCACCCCTCCACTTT
CASNWEGSDSPLHF
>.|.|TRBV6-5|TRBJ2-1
TGTGCCAGCAGTTACTCGCCCGGCACAAACTACAATGAGCAGTTCTTC
CASSYSPGTNYNEQFF
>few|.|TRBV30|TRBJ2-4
TGTGCCTGGAGTGAGATCGCCGACATTCAGTACTTC
CAWSEIADIQYF
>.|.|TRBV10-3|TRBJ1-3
TGTGCCATCAGTGCAGTGACAAAATCTGGAAACACCATATATTTT
CAISAVTKSGNTIYF
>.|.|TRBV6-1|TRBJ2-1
TGTGCCAGCACCAGGGGGGGCAATGAGCAGTTCTTC
CASTRGGNEQFF
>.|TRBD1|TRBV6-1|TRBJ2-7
TGTGCCAGCAGGGGCTATTCGACAGGGATCTACGAGCAGTACTTC
CASRGYSTGIYEQYF
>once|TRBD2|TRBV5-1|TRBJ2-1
TGCGCCAGCAGCTGGACTAGCAGGGAGTACAATGAGCAGTTCTTC
CASSWTSREYNEQFF
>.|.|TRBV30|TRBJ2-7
TGTGCCTGGAGACTACAGGGCGGGTCCTACGAGCAGTACTTC
CAWRLQGGSYEQYF
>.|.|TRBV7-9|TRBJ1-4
TGTGCCAGCAGCTTAGATGTCACTCGGAAACTGTTTTTT
CASSLDVTRKLFF
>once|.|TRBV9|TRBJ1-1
TGTGCCAGCAGCGTAGTGCGGGAGAACACTGAAGCTTTCTTT
CASSVVRENTEAFF
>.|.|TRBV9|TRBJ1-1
TGTGCCAGCAGCGTTCAAGGTAACACTGAAGCTTTCTTT
CASSVQGNTEAFF
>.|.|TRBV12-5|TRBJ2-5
TGTGCTAGTGGTCCCGGACAGCAAGAGACCCAGTACTTC
CASGPGQQETQYF
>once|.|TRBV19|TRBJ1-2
TGTGCCAGTACCGGAATGGGGGGAAACTATGGCTACACCTTC
CASTGMGGNYGYTF
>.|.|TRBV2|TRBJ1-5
TGTGCCAGCAGTGAACAGGGTCTGAATCAGCCCCAGCATTTT
CASSEQGLNQPQHF
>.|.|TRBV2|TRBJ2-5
TGTGCCAGCAGTTCGGACACCGAAGAGACCCAGTACTTC
CASSSDTEETQYF
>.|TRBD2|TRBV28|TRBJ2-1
TGTGCCAGCAGTTCCGGGACTAGCTTTGAGCAGTTCTTC
CASSSGTSFEQFF
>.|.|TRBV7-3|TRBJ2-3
TGTGCCAGCAGCTATTCAGGGAGCACAGATACGCAGTATTTT
CASSYSGSTDTQYF
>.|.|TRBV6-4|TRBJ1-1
TGTGCCAGCAGTGACAAAGCCTCCGGGCAGCGACGTGAAGCTTTCTTT
CASSDKASGQRREAFF
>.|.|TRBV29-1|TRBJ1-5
TGCAGCGTTGTTGAAGGGGGGGCCGATCAGCCCCAGCATTTT
CSVVEGGADQPQHF
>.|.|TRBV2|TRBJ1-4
TGTGCCAGCACCGAAGGGCAGTACAGTCAACTGTTTTTT
CASTEGQYSQLFF
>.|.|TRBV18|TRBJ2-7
TGTGCCAGCTCACCAGGACGGTCGCGGGAGCAGTACTTC
CASSPGRSREQYF
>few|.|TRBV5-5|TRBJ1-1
TGTGCCAGCAGCTTGGATTTCGGGAACACTGAAGCTTTCTTT
CASSLDFGNTEAFF
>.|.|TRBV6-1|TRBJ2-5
TGTGCCAGCAAAATGAGGCCGATGTACCAAGAGACCCAGTACTTC
CASKMRPMYQETQYF
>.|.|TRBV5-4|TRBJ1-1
TGTGCCAGCAGCTTAGCAGGTGTTACTGAAGCTTTCTTT
CASSLAGVTEAFF
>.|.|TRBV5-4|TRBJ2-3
TGTGCCAGCAGCAGTAGTGGGCAAGATACGCAGTATTTT
CASSSSGQDTQYF
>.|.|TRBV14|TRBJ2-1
TGTGCCAGCAGCCCGACGCCCTACAATGAGCAGTTCTTC
CASSPTPYNEQFF
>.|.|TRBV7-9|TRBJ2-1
TGTGCCAGCAGCCCGACCGGGACTTTGTTCTTC
CASSPTGTLFF
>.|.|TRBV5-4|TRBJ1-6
TGTGCCAGCAGCAATTCATTCGCAGTTGATTCACCCCTCCACTTT
CASSNSFAVDSPLHF
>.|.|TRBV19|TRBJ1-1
TGTGCCAGTAGTATCGGACAAAGTGACTACTTGAACACTGAAGCTTTCTTT
CASSIGQSDYLNTEAFF
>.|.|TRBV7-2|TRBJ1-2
TGTGCCAGCAGCTTAGTCCAGGGGCAGAACTATGGCTACACCTTC
CASSLVQGQNYGYTF
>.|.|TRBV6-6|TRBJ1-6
TGTGCCAGCCGGGGGCCTAATAATTCACCCCTCCACTTT
CASRGPNNSPLHF
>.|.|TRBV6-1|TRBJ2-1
TGTGCCAGCAGTGAACAGGGGTATGAGCAGTTCTTC
CASSEQGYEQFF
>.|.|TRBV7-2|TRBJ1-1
TGTGCCAGCAGCTTAGCTACTTGGGGGAGCACTGAAGCTTTCTTT
CASSLATWGSTEAFF
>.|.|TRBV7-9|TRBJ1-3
TGTGCCAGCAGCCCGGACATCTCTGGAAACACCATATATTTT
CASSPDISGNTIYF
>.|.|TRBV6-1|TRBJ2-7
TGTGCCAGCAGTGAAGCGCTTCGGGAAAATCGGCGGGGCGAGCAGTACTTC
CASSEALRENRRGEQYF
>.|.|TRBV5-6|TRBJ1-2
TGTGCCAGCAGCTTGTATTTTCAGGGGAAGGAGGGCTACACCTTC
CASSLYFQGKEGYTF
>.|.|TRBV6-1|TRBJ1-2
TGTGCCAGCAGTGAAGCGATCTGGGGGGTCTATGGCTACACCTTC
CASSEAIWGVYGYTF
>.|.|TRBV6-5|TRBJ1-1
TGTGCCAGCAGTCGCGTCGTAGGGGGCACTGAAGCTTTCTTT
CASSRVVGGTEAFF
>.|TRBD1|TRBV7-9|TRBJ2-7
TGTGCCAGCAGCTTATCAGGGACAGTCTCCTACGAGCAGTACTTC
CASSLSGTVSYEQYF
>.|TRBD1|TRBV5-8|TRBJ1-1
TGTGCCAGCAGCCAGCGGACAGGGGCGGACACTGAAGCTTTCTTT
CASSQRTGADTEAFF
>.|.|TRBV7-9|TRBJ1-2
TGTGCCAGCAGCCGGGCTAACTATGGCTACACCTTC
CASSRANYGYTF
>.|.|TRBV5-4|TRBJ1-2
TGTGCCAGCAGCGCGGAACCGGGAGACTATGGCTACACCTTC
CASSAEPGDYGYTF
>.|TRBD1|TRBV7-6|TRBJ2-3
TGTGCCAGCAGCGAGGGACAGGGTGGCACAGATACGCAGTATTTT
CASSEGQGGTDTQYF
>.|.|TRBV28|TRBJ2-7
TGTGCCAGCAGTTTAGCCCACACCTACGAGCAGTACTTC
CASSLAHTYEQYF